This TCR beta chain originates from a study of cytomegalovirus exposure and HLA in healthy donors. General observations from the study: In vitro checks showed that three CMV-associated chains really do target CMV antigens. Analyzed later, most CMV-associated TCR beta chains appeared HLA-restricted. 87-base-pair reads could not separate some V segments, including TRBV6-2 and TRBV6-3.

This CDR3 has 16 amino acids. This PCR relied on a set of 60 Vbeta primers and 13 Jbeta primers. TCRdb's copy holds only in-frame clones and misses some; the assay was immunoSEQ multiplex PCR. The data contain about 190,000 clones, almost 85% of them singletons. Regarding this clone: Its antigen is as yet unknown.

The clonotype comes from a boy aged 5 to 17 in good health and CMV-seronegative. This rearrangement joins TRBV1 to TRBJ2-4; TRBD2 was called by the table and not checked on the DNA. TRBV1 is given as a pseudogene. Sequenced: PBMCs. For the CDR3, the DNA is TGCACCAGCAGCCAAGAAGGGAGGACTAGAAGGAACATTCAGTACTTC. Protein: CTSSQEGRTRRNIQYF.